This entry describes one TCR beta chain. Germline V gene lookup returns CDR1 DFQATT and CDR2 SNEGSKA (reference sequence). Trimming cost V 4 bases and J 7 bases, with 7 bases left between them. The CDR3 length is 11 residues. Some clones are missing from TCRdb's copy, which holds only in-frame ones; the method was immunoSEQ multiplex PCR. The data contain more than 95,000 clones, about 86% of them seen just once; the ten biggest clones take up 10% to 15%. This sample stems from a study of blood T cell repertoires in COVID-19. About the research overall: The United States, Italy and Spain were the sources of the acute and convalescent COVID-19 samples.

J is TRBJ2-2 and V is TRBV20-1; D not resolved. The sequenced material came from peripheral blood. The TCR was taken from a woman aged 55-69 years in a cohort sampled during active or convalescent COVID-19. The CDR3 loop is CSAIRVGELFF. CDR3 in DNA: TGCAGTGCTATACGAGTCGGGGAGCTGTTTTTT.